This TCR beta chain was sequenced during a study of post-analysis software for immune sequencing data. Unique molecular identifiers were built into the TCR beta cDNA libraries. In TCRdb, the PCR reads were re-called with MiXCR into one record per CDR3 protein. The sample contains hundreds of thousands of distinct CDR3 sequences, around 40% of which appear only once. The source material was blood. The receptor was isolated from a girl aged 5-17 years with multiple sclerosis.

CDR3 amino acids: CAISESGAANEKLFF. CDR3 bases: TGTGCCATCAGTGAGTCCGGGGCGGCTAATGAAAAACTGTTTTTT. V usage is TRBV10-3 and J usage is TRBJ1-4, with a possible D match to TRBD1 (5 bases). This CDR3 region has 15 residues. Germline CDR1 is ENHRY and CDR2 is SYGVKD. The V gene lost 0 bases and the J gene lost 3 bases, with 8 bases spanning the gap.